The next 29 T cell receptor beta chains were all read from a single sample in a study of PD-L1 blockade in urothelial cancer. Clones were read by immunoSEQ multiplex PCR, and TCRdb kept only the in-frame ones, dropping some. The repertoire holds 40,000 to 60,000 clones, less than 85% seen once, with about 10% in the top ten. Time point in this sample: pretreatment peripheral blood. The sequencing used PBMCs, collected around atezolizumab (anti-PD-L1) treatment. These receptors came from a man between 65 and 79 years old with urothelial cancer.

The genes are TRBV30 and TRBJ1-5; 7 bases agree with TRBD1. Per germline, CDR1 GTSNPN and CDR2 SVGIG (reference sequence). V gave up 7 bases and J gave up 1 base; unmatched junction bases: 10. This CDR3 is 15 amino acids long. This chain's CDR3 is CASSLGTVSNQPQHF. The CDR3 DNA sequence: TGTGCCTCCTCTCTTGGGACAGTCAGCAATCAGCCCCAGCATTTT.

The V and J genes are TRBV28 and TRBJ2-7; 7 nucleotides match TRBD1. Per the germline V gene, CDR1 is MDHEN and CDR2 is SYDVKM. V lost 6 bases to trimming and J lost 2 bases; unmatched junction nucleotides: 4. The CDR3 extends over 13 amino acids. The CDR3 DNA reads as TGTGCCAGCAGAATTGGGACAGCCTACGAGCAGTACTTC. It encodes CASRIGTAYEQYF.

J is TRBJ2-3 and V is TRBV19; D remains unclear. V lost 4 bases and J lost 1, with 9 bases in between. The CDR3 is made up of 14 amino acids. CDR1 LNHDA and CDR2 SQIVND come from the germline V gene (reference sequence). In DNA form, the CDR3 reads TGTGCCAGTAGTACCTCGGTCGGCACAGATACGCAGTATTTT. As protein: CASSTSVGTDTQYF. The variable domain in full, with the rest retrieved from reference TRBV19 and TRBJ2-3, is DGGITQSPKYLFRKEGQNVTLSCEQNLNHDAMYWYRQDPGQGLRLIYYSQIVNDFQKGDIAEGYSVSREKKESFPLTVTSAQKNPTAFYLCASSTSVGTDTQYFGPGTRLTVL.

The gene calls are TRBV5-6 and TRBJ2-1; D remains ambiguous. The V gene's germline CDR1 is SGHDT and CDR2 YYEEEE. Trimming stripped 0 bases from V and 6 bases from J, with 7 bases between. The CDR3 totals 13 residues. The CDR3 coding sequence is TGTGCCAGCAGCTTGGGCGTTAGCAATGAGCAGTTCTTC. Amino acid sequence: CASSLGVSNEQFF.

V gene TRBV7-3 combines with J gene TRBJ2-1, with 7 bases matching TRBD2. Germline values: CDR1 SGHTA, CDR2 FQGTGA. Germline trimming cut 4 bases from V and 0 bases from J; bases unmatched to any gene: 6. This CDR3 has 16 residues. The CDR3 DNA reads TGTGCCAGCAGCTCCCGGACGGGAGGCTCCTACAATGAGCAGTTCTTC. Residues: CASSSRTGGSYNEQFF.

The chain employs TRBV29-1 and TRBJ2-5; D is unclear. V was pared by 2 bases and J by 2 bases, with 12 bases between. CDR1 is SQVTM, CDR2 ANQGSEA, per germline. This CDR3 comprises 14 residues. CDR3 nucleotide sequence: TGCAGCGTTGAATTGTTAGCTGGACAAGAGACCCAGTACTTC. Amino acid sequence: CSVELLAGQETQYF.

The chain is built from TRBV19 and TRBJ2-3; a weak D match, TRBD2 (5 bases). V was pared by 0 bases and J by 4 bases, with 11 bases between. The CDR3 contains 15 residues. The germline gives CDR1 LNHDA, CDR2 SQIVND (reference sequence). Written as DNA, the CDR3 is TGTGCCAGTAGTATAGATCGGGCGGGTGCAGATACGCAGTATTTT. Translated: CASSIDRAGADTQYF.

This sequence joins TRBV5-6 and TRBJ1-4, with a tentative D call TRBD1 (5 bases). The CDR3 is 16 amino acids. V shed 7 bases and J shed 3 bases, with 19 bases lying between them. The germline V gene encodes CDR1 SGHDT and CDR2 YYEEEE. The CDR3 protein is CASSSWGPAANEKLFF. CDR3 in DNA: TGTGCCAGCTCGTCTTGGGGCCCTGCAGCTAATGAAAAACTGTTTTTT.

This sequence joins TRBV11-2 and TRBJ2-1, with 7 bases identical to TRBD2. This CDR3 contains 14 residues. V shed 3 bases and J 5 bases; nucleotides not matched to a gene: 4. CDR1 and CDR2 (germline): SGHAT, FQNNGV. CDR3 nucleotide sequence: TGTGCCAGCAGCTTCATGCGGGAGAACAATGAGCAGTTCTTC. Translating gives CASSFMRENNEQFF.

This clone came up a few times. The chain has TRBV6-4 and TRBJ1-2; 9 nucleotides agree with TRBD1. Germline CDR1 reads MRHNA; CDR2 reads SNTAGT. V dropped 1 base and J dropped 8; count of bases not matched to a gene: 8. This CDR3 is 15 amino acids long. CDR3: CASSDLGQGFGGYTF. CDR3 bases: TGTGCCAGCAGTGACTTGGGACAGGGTTTTGGAGGCTACACCTTC.

The chain is built from TRBV7-8 and TRBJ2-7; the match to TRBD2 covers 9 bases. Germline V gene lookup returns CDR1 SGHVS and CDR2 FQNEAQ. The CDR3 extends over 19 amino acids. Losses at the gene ends were 7 bases for V and 0 bases for J; bases not matched to a gene: 19. CDR3 amino acids: CASTSLPGTRGRASYEQYF. Written as DNA, the CDR3 is TGTGCCAGCACCTCCCTCCCCGGGACTCGCGGGAGGGCCTCCTACGAGCAGTACTTC.

The chain uses TRBV28 and TRBJ2-7; TRBD2 agrees at 11 bases. Germline V gives CDR1 MDHEN, CDR2 SYDVKM. V was clipped by 10 bases and J by 3 bases; unmatched bases: 5. This CDR3 contains 13 residues. In DNA, the CDR3 is TGTGCCACGATAGCGGGAGGGATCTACGAGCAGTACTTC. It yields the protein CATIAGGIYEQYF.

This chain connects TRBV27 to TRBJ1-4, with TRBD1 identical over 8 bases. The germline V gene encodes CDR1 MNHEY and CDR2 SMNVEV (reference sequence). The CDR3 is 14 residues long. V shed 6 bases, J shed 5 bases, and the junction held 5 bases outside the gene matches. The CDR3 protein is CASRPGQANEKLFF. CDR3 nucleotide sequence: TGTGCCAGCAGACCGGGACAGGCAAATGAAAAACTGTTTTTT.

The rearrangement uses TRBV5-1 and TRBJ1-1, with TRBD1 matching over 10 bases. The CDR3 sequence is 15 residues long. J lost 6 bases, V lost 2 bases, and 7 bases had no gene match. Germline values: CDR1 SGHRS, CDR2 YFSETQ. In nucleotides, the CDR3 is TGCGCCAGCAGCTTTGGGACAGGGGAGATGGCTGAAGCTTTCTTT. This gives the protein CASSFGTGEMAEAFF.

The chain carries TRBV28 and TRBJ2-7; D unresolved. There are 15 residues in the CDR3. Germline CDR1 reads MDHEN; CDR2 reads SYDVKM. V lost 4 bases and J 3 bases, leaving 16 bases between the germline ends. CDR3 coding DNA: TGTGCCAGCAGTTCCACTATACGACTTCACTACGAGCAGTACTTC. Protein sequence: CASSSTIRLHYEQYF.

The chain carries TRBV19 and TRBJ1-5; TRBD1 aligns across 8 bases. Trimming at V came to 6 bases and at J to 0 bases, leaving 10 bases not matched to a gene. The CDR3 is 17 residues long. Germline CDR1 LNHDA, CDR2 SQIVND (reference sequence). The CDR3 region is CASSLSDRVYSNQPQHF. The CDR3 DNA follows: TGTGCCAGTAGCCTCTCGGACAGGGTTTATAGCAATCAGCCCCAGCATTTT.

The chain links TRBV11-3 to TRBJ2-2, with D possibly TRBD2 on 5 matching bases. Trimming took 2 bases from V and 3 from J, leaving 7 bases between them. This CDR3 spans 14 amino acids. Germline CDR1 reads SGHNT; CDR2 reads YENEEA. CDR3 sequence: CASSLIGDTGELFF. Here the CDR3 DNA reads TGTGCCAGCAGCTTAATCGGGGACACCGGGGAGCTGTTTTTT. The full variable domain, in which reference TRBV11-3 and TRBJ2-2 provide the parts outside the CDR3, is EAGVVQSPRYKIIEKKQPVAFWCNPISGHNTLYWYLQNLGQGPELLIRYENEEAVDDSQLPKDRFSAERLKGVDSTLKIQPAELGDSAVYLCASSLIGDTGELFFGEGSRLTVL.

The chain employs TRBV28 and TRBJ2-7; 7 bases fit TRBD2. CDR3 size: 14 residues. V shed 5 bases, J shed 2 bases, and the junction held 6 bases outside the gene matches. From germline, CDR1 is MDHEN and CDR2 SYDVKM. The CDR3 nucleotides read TGTGCCAGCAGTCCTCGGACTAGGACCTACGAGCAGTACTTC. It codes for CASSPRTRTYEQYF.

The chain couples TRBV25-1 to TRBJ2-1; 13 nucleotides agree with TRBD2. After removal of 2 bases from V and 10 bases from J, the junction contained 5 bases not matched to a gene. From germline, CDR1 is MGHDK and CDR2 SYGVNS. The CDR3 loop spans 15 amino acids. In DNA form, the CDR3 reads TGTGCCAGCAGTGAAGAACTAGCGGGAGGGGGGGAGCAGTTCTTC. Protein product: CASSEELAGGGEQFF. Filled out from reference TRBV25-1 and TRBJ2-1, the complete variable domain reads EADIYQTPRYLVIGTGKKITLECSQTMGHDKMYWYQQDPGMELHLIHYSYGVNSTEKGDLSSESTVSRIRTEHFPLTLESARPSHTSQYLCASSEELAGGGEQFFGPGTRLTVL.

This rearrangement joins TRBV9 to TRBJ2-6, with D hard to call. Germline lookup yields CDR1 SGDLS and CDR2 YYNGEE. The CDR3 contains 16 residues. The ends were cut back, 1 base at V and 1 base at J, with 9 bases in the middle. The DNA of the CDR3 is TGTGCCAGCAGCGTAAACTCTCATTCTGGGGCCAACGTCCTGACTTTC. It specifies CASSVNSHSGANVLTF.

Of note for this clone: The same CDR3 also results from other DNA sequences found in this sample. This chain connects TRBV29-1 to TRBJ1-2, with 9 bases identical to TRBD1. With 6 bases clipped from V and 5 bases from J, the junction kept 4 bases outside the gene matches. CDR1 is SQVTM and CDR2 is ANQGSEA in the germline V gene. CDR3 size: 12 residues. The CDR3 coding sequence is TGCAGCGTCGCGGGACAGGGTTATGGCTACACCTTC. Its translation: CSVAGQGYGYTF.

This chain joins TRBV5-1 and TRBJ2-3, with 10 bases lining up with TRBD2. The V gene's germline CDR1 is SGHRS and CDR2 YFSETQ. V lost 0 bases, J lost 4 bases, and 2 bases stayed unmatched. There are 15 residues in the CDR3. The chain's CDR3 is CASSLGAGGADTQYF. CDR3 coding DNA: TGCGCCAGCAGCTTGGGAGCGGGAGGGGCAGATACGCAGTATTTT.

The chain combines TRBV5-4 with TRBJ1-2; no reliable D call. Per the germline V gene, CDR1 is SGHNT and CDR2 is YYREEE (reference sequence). The CDR3 extends over 13 amino acids. The V end lost 0 bases, the J end lost 4 bases, and 7 bases lay between the germline ends. CDR3 residues: CASSLADFYGYTF. CDR3 coding DNA: TGTGCCAGCAGCTTGGCAGACTTCTATGGCTACACCTTC. The whole variable domain, remainder taken from reference TRBV5-4 and TRBJ1-2, is ETGVTQSPTHLIKTRGQQVTLRCSSQSGHNTVSWYQQALGQGPQFIFQYYREEENGRGNFPPRFSGLQFPNYSSELNVNALELDDSALYLCASSLADFYGYTFGSGTRLTVV.

The J gene is TRBJ2-7, the V gene TRBV7-9, with 14 bases fitting TRBD2. Germline lookup yields CDR1 SEHNR and CDR2 FQNEAQ (reference sequence). The CDR3 is 16 residues long. V shed 10 bases, J shed 2 bases, and the junction held 10 bases outside the gene matches. The CDR3 DNA follows: TGTGCCACCGGAGGGACTAGCGGGAGTAATGCCTACGAGCAGTACTTC. Residues: CATGGTSGSNAYEQYF.

The chain employs TRBV15 and TRBJ2-1; TRBD1 might be the D (5 bases). CDR3 length: 16 amino acids. Germline lookup yields CDR1 LNHNV and CDR2 YYDKDF (reference sequence). Trimming removed 3 bases from V and 1 base from J, with 13 bases in between. The DNA of the CDR3 is TGTGCCACCAGCAGGGGGCTCTTGGGGTCCTACAATGAGCAGTTCTTC. Protein product: CATSRGLLGSYNEQFF.

DNA of the CDR3: TGTGCCAGTAGTACCCCGACTGAGCCCCCCTACGAGCAGTACTTC. Protein sequence: CASSTPTEPPYEQYF. The V and J genes are TRBV19 and TRBJ2-7; D gene uncertain. The CDR3 runs 15 residues. Germline assignment: CDR1 LNHDA and CDR2 SQIVND (reference sequence). Trimming pared 4 bases from V and 2 bases from J, leaving 15 bases between.

The V and J genes are TRBV5-1 and TRBJ2-3, with no clear D. CDR1 is SGHRS and CDR2 is YFSETQ in the germline V gene. With 4 bases removed from V and 0 bases from J, the gap between germline ends came to 9 bases. This CDR3 comprises 14 residues. The CDR3, as DNA: TGCGCCAGCAGCGCACTCTATAGCACAGATACGCAGTATTTT. It specifies CASSALYSTDTQYF.

This clone appeared once. V and J are TRBV27 and TRBJ2-7, with a tentative D call TRBD2 (6 bases). Trimming pared 1 base from V and 6 bases from J, leaving 10 bases between. Germline V gives CDR1 MNHEY, CDR2 SMNVEV (reference sequence). The CDR3 contains 13 residues. CDR3 region: CASSLYGSGEQYF. For the CDR3, the DNA is TGTGCCAGCAGTTTATACGGGAGTGGCGAGCAGTACTTC.

The V call is TRBV18, the J call TRBJ1-4; no definite D call. V gave up 0 bases and J gave up 2 bases, with 4 bases separating them. The CDR3 runs 14 residues. Germline V lookup: CDR1 KGHSH, CDR2 LQKENI. This CDR3 reads CASSPPGTNEKLFF. The CDR3 region has the DNA TGTGCCAGCTCACCACCCGGGACTAATGAAAAACTGTTTTTT.